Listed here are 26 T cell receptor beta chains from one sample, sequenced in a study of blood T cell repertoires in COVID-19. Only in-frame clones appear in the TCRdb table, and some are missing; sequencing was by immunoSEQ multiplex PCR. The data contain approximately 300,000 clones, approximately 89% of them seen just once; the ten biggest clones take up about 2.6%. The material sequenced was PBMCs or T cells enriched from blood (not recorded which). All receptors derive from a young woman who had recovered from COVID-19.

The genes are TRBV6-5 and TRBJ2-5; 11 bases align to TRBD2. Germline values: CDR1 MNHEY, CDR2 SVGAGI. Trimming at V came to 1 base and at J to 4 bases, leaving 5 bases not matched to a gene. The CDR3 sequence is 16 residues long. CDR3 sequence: CASSYLAGGPLETQYF. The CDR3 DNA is TGTGCCAGCAGTTACTTAGCGGGAGGGCCGTTAGAGACCCAGTACTTC.

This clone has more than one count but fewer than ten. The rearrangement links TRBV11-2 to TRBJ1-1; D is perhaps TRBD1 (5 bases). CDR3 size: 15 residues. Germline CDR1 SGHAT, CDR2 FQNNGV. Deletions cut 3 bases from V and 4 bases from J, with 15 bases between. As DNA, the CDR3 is TGTGCCAGCAGCTTTCCCCCGGCGGGACGCACTGAAGCTTTCTTT. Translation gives CASSFPPAGRTEAFF.

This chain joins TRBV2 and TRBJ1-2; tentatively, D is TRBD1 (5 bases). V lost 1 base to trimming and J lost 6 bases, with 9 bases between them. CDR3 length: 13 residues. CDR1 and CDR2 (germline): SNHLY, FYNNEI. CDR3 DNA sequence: TGTGCCAGCAGTGAAGGCCCCAGGGATGGCTACACCTTC. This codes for CASSEGPRDGYTF.

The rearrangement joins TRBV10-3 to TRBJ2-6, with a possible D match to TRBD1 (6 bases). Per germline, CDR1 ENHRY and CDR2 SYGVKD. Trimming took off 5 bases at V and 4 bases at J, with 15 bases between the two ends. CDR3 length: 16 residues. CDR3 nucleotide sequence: TGTGCCATCAGTCCTCTTTTGGGGGCCGGGGCCAACGTCCTGACTTTC. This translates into CAISPLLGAGANVLTF.

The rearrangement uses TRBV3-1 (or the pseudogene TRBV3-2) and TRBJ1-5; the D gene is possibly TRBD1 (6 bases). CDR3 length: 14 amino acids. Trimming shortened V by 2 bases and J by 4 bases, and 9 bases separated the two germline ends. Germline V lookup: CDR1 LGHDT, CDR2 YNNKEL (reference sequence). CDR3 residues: CASSQRTVNQPQHF. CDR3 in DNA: TGTGCCAGCAGCCAACGGACAGTAAATCAGCCCCAGCATTTT.

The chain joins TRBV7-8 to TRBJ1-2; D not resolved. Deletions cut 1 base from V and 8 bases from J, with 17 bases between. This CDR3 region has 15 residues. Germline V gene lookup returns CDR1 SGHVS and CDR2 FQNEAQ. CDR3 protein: CASSLVTGGLQGYTF. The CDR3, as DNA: TGTGCCAGCAGCTTAGTGACGGGCGGACTACAGGGCTACACCTTC. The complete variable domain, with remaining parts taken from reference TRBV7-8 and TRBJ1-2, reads GAGVSQSPRYKVAKRGQDVALRCDPISGHVSLFWYQQALGQGPEFLTYFQNEAQLDKSGLPSDRFFAERPEGSVSTLKIQRTQQEDSAVYLCASSLVTGGLQGYTFGSGTRLTVV.

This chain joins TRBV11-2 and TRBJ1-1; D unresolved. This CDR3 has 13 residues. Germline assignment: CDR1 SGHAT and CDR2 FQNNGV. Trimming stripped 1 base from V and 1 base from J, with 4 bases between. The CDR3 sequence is CASSLVRNTEAFF. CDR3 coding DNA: TGTGCCAGCAGCTTAGTCCGGAACACTGAAGCTTTCTTT. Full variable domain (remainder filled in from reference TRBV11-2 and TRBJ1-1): EAGVAQSPRYKIIEKRQSVAFWCNPISGHATLYWYQQILGQGPKLLIQFQNNGVVDDSQLPKDRFSAERLKGVDSTLKIQPAKLEDSAVYLCASSLVRNTEAFFGQGTRLTVV.

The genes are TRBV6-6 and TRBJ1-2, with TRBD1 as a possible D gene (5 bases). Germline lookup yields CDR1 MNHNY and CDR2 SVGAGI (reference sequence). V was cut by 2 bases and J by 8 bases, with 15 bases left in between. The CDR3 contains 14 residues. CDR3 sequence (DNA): TGTGCCAGCAGTTACCGGGGGAGCCGGTACGGCTACACCTTC. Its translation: CASSYRGSRYGYTF.

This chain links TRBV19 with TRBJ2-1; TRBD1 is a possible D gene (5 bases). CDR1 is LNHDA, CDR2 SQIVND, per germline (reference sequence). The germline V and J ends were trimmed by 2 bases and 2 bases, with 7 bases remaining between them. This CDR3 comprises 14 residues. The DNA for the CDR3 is TGTGCCAGTAGTATACAGGGCACCTACAATGAGCAGTTCTTC. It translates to CASSIQGTYNEQFF.

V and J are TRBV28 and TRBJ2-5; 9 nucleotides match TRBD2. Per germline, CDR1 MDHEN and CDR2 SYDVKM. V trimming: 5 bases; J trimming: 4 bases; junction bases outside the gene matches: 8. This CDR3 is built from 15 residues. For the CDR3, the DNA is TGTGCCAGCAGTCCCAGGACTAGCGTGCGAGAGACCCAGTACTTC. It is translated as CASSPRTSVRETQYF.

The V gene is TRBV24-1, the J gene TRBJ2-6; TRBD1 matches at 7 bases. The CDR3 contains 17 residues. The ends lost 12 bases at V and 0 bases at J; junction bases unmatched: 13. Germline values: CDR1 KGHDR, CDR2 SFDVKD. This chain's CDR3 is CAPTRTGLLSGANVLTF. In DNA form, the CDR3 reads TGTGCCCCGACGAGGACAGGATTGCTCTCTGGGGCCAACGTCCTGACTTTC.

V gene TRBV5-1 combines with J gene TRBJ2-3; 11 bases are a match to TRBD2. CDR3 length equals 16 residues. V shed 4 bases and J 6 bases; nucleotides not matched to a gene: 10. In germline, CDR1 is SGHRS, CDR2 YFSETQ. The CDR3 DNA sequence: TGCGCCAGCAGCCCCGTAGCGGGAGGGCCGGGGGATACGCAGTATTTT. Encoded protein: CASSPVAGGPGDTQYF.

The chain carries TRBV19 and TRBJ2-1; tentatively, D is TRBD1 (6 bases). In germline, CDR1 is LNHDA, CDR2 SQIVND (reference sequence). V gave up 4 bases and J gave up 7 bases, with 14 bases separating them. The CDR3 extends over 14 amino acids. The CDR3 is CASSTPWGRNEQFF. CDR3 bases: TGTGCCAGTAGTACCCCCTGGGGGCGGAATGAGCAGTTCTTC.

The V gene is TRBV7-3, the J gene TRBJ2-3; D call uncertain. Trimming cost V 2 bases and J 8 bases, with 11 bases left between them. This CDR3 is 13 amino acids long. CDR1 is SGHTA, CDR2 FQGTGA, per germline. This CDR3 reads CASSLGEIGTQYF. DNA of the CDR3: TGTGCCAGCAGCTTAGGTGAAATCGGTACGCAGTATTTT.

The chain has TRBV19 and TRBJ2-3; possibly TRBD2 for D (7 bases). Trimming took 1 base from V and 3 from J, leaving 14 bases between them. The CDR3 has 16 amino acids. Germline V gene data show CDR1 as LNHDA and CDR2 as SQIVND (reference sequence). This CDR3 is CASSIGAGAVTDTQYF. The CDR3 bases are TGTGCCAGTAGTATAGGTGCGGGGGCCGTGACAGATACGCAGTATTTT.

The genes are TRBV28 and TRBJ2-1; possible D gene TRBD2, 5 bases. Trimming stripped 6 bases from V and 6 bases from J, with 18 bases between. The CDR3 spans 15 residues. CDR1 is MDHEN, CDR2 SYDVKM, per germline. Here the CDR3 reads CASSSGSNRGNEQFF. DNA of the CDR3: TGTGCCAGCAGCTCCGGGTCGAACCGGGGCAATGAGCAGTTCTTC.

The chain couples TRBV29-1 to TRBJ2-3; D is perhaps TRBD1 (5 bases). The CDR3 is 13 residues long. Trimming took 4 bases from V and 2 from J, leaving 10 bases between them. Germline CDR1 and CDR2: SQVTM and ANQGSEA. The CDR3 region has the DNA TGCAGCGTTGGACAGTTACTCACAGATACGCAGTATTTT. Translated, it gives CSVGQLLTDTQYF.

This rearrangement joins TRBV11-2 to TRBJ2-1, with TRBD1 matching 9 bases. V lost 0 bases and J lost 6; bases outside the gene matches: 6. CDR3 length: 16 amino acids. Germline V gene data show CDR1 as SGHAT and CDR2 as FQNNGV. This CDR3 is CASSLDPGQGGNEQFF. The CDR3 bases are TGTGCCAGCAGCTTAGACCCGGGACAGGGCGGCAATGAGCAGTTCTTC.

DNA of the CDR3: TGTGCCAGCAGCTTAGATAAGCAATCTATGAACACCGGGGAGCTGTTTTTT. The encoded protein is CASSLDKQSMNTGELFF. This chain links TRBV7-9 with TRBJ2-2; no clear D. Germline V gives CDR1 SEHNR, CDR2 FQNEAQ (reference sequence). This CDR3 is built from 17 residues. V was clipped by 1 base and J by 1 base, with 13 bases between them.

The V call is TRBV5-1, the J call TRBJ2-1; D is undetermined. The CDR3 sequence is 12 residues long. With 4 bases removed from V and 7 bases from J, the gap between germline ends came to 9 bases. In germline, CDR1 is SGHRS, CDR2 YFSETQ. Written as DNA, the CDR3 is TGCGCCAGCAGCACGGAGCAAAATGAGCAGTTCTTC. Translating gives CASSTEQNEQFF.

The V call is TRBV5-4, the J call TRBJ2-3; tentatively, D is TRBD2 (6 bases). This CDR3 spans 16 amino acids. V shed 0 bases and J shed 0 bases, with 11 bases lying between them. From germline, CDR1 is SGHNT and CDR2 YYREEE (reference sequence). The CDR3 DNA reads TGTGCCAGCAGCTTGGCGGTTAGCGGAAGCACAGATACGCAGTATTTT. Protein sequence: CASSLAVSGSTDTQYF. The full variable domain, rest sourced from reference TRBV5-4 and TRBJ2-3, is ETGVTQSPTHLIKTRGQQVTLRCSSQSGHNTVSWYQQALGQGPQFIFQYYREEENGRGNFPPRFSGLQFPNYSSELNVNALELDDSALYLCASSLAVSGSTDTQYFGPGTRLTVL.

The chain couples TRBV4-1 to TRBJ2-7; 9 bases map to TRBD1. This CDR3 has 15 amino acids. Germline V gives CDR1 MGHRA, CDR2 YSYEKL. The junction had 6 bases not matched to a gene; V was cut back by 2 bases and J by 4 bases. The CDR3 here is CASSQITGGTYEQYF. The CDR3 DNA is TGCGCCAGCAGCCAAATTACAGGGGGCACTTACGAGCAGTACTTC.

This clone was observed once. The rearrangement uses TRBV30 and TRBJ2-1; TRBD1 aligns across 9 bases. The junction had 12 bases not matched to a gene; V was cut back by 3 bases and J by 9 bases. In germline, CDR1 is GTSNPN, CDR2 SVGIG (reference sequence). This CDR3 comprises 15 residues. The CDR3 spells CAWRVRDREVGEQFF. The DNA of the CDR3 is TGTGCCTGGAGAGTGAGGGACAGGGAGGTCGGTGAGCAGTTCTTC.

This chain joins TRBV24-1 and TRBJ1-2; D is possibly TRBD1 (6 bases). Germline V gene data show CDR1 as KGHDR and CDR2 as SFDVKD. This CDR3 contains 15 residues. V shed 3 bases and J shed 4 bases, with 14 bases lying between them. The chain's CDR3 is CATSDGAGVGYGYTF. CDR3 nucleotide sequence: TGTGCCACCAGTGATGGAGCAGGGGTTGGCTATGGCTACACCTTC.

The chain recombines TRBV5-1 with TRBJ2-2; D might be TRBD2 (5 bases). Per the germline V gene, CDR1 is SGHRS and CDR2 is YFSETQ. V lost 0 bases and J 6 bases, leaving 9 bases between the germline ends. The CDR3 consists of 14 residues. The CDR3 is CASSLALASGELFF. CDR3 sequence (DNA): TGCGCCAGCAGCTTGGCCCTAGCCTCCGGGGAGCTGTTTTTT.

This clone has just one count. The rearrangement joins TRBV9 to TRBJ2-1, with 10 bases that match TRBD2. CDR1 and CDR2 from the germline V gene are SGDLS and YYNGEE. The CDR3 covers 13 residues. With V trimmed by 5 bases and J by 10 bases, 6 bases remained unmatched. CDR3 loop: CASSITSGAEQFF. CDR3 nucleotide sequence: TGTGCCAGCAGTATAACTAGCGGGGCCGAGCAGTTCTTC.